One sample yielded the 31 T cell receptor beta chains listed below, sequenced in a study of CD8+ T cells in alopecia areata. RNA extraction and reverse transcription yielded cDNA as sequencing template. Clones were sequenced by immunoSEQ multiplex PCR, and TCRdb holds only the in-frame ones, with some missing. The sample holds 110,000 to 150,000 clones, around 51% seen once. The sequencing here drew on CD4+ T cells sorted from blood, taken at week 0. All receptors come from a human donor with alopecia areata.

This clone has ten or more counts. The rearrangement joins TRBV7-9 to TRBJ1-1; 7 bases align to TRBD1. CDR3 length: 14 amino acids. The germline V gene has CDR1 SEHNR and CDR2 FQNEAQ (reference sequence). With V trimmed by 6 bases and J by 1 base, 5 bases remained unmatched. The CDR3 protein is CASRGQLSNTEAFF. DNA for the CDR3: TGTGCCAGCAGGGGACAGCTTTCGAACACTGAAGCTTTCTTT.

This clone was found a few times. The rearrangement links TRBV30 to TRBJ2-6; TRBD1 matches at 7 bases. In germline, CDR1 is GTSNPN, CDR2 SVGIG (reference sequence). The trim removed 2 bases at V and 4 bases at J, leaving 11 bases unmatched. The CDR3 spans 17 residues. Here the CDR3 reads CAWSSYKGALGANVLTF. CDR3 in DNA: TGTGCCTGGAGTAGCTACAAGGGGGCGCTAGGGGCCAACGTCCTGACTTTC.

There are a few counts of this clone. The chain employs TRBV29-1 and TRBJ2-6; perhaps TRBD1 as D (6 bases). Per the germline V gene, CDR1 is SQVTM and CDR2 is ANQGSEA. V dropped 7 bases and J dropped 0 bases, with 13 bases sitting between them. This CDR3 is built from 15 residues. The CDR3 nucleotides read TGCAGCGCTTTGACAGGAGTCTCTGGGGCCAACGTCCTGACTTTC. Residues: CSALTGVSGANVLTF.

The gene calls are TRBV25-1 and TRBJ2-2; possible D gene TRBD1, 6 bases. The CDR3 runs to 14 residues. Trimming took off 7 bases at V and 4 bases at J, with 13 bases between the two ends. CDR1 is MGHDK and CDR2 is SYGVNS in the germline V gene. CDR3 DNA sequence: TGTGCCAGCAAATCGGACAGCTTCACCGGGGAGCTGTTTTTT. It is translated as CASKSDSFTGELFF.

The J gene is TRBJ2-3, the V gene TRBV11-2; D uncertain. V lost 6 bases to trimming and J lost 5 bases, with 6 bases between them. Germline V gives CDR1 SGHAT, CDR2 FQNNGV. The CDR3 runs 11 residues. In DNA, the CDR3 is TGTGCCAGCAGTGCGGTAGATACGCAGTATTTT. It is translated as CASSAVDTQYF.

There are a few counts of this clone. This chain joins TRBV18 and TRBJ1-5; D remains unclear. Per germline, CDR1 KGHSH and CDR2 LQKENI. CDR3 length: 14 amino acids. With 2 bases removed from V and 5 bases from J, the gap between germline ends came to 10 bases. CDR3 sequence: CASSPTGGDQPQHF. DNA of the CDR3: TGTGCCAGCTCACCAACTGGAGGAGATCAGCCCCAGCATTTT.

This clone was seen a handful of times. The rearrangement links TRBV30 to TRBJ1-1; the D is unclear. The CDR3 length is 12 residues. The germline V gene has CDR1 GTSNPN and CDR2 SVGIG (reference sequence). The germline V and J ends were trimmed by 3 bases and 3 bases, with 8 bases remaining between them. CDR3 DNA sequence: TGTGCCTGGAGAGTCAGATACACTGAAGCTTTCTTT. Its protein is CAWRVRYTEAFF.

This rearrangement joins TRBV15 to TRBJ2-1; TRBD2 matches at 8 bases. The V gene's germline CDR1 is LNHNV and CDR2 YYDKDF (reference sequence). This CDR3 has 14 residues. Trimming removed 5 bases from V and 4 bases from J; junction bases left unmatched: 4. The CDR3 nucleotides are TGTGCCACCAGCTGGGGACTAGAATACAATGAGCAGTTCTTC. It encodes CATSWGLEYNEQFF. The variable domain in full, completed from reference TRBV15 and TRBJ2-1, reads DAMVIQNPRYQVTQFGKPVTLSCSQTLNHNVMYWYQQKSSQAPKLLFHYYDKDFNNEADTPDNFQSRRPNTSFCFLDIRSPGLGDTAMYLCATSWGLEYNEQFFGPGTRLTVL.

V gene TRBV28 combines with J gene TRBJ1-5; D perhaps matches TRBD1 (6 bases). CDR3 length: 15 amino acids. Trimming removed 5 bases from V and 1 base from J, with 12 bases in between. Germline-derived CDR1 and CDR2 are MDHEN and SYDVKM. The CDR3 reads CASSATGTSNQPQHF. The CDR3 nucleotides read TGTGCCAGCAGTGCAACAGGGACAAGCAATCAGCCCCAGCATTTT.

Only one count was recorded for this clone. This chain connects TRBV6-5 to TRBJ1-2; D call uncertain. The V end lost 5 bases, the J end lost 2 bases, and 12 bases lay between the germline ends. Germline V lookup: CDR1 MNHEY, CDR2 SVGAGI. The CDR3 has 14 amino acids. The CDR3 DNA reads TGTGCCAGCAGTGGGAGAGGAGGGAACTATGGCTACACCTTC. As protein: CASSGRGGNYGYTF.

The chain combines TRBV29-1 with TRBJ2-1; no clear D gene. CDR1 SQVTM and CDR2 ANQGSEA come from the germline V gene. The V gene lost 4 bases and the J gene lost 7 bases, with 8 bases spanning the gap. This CDR3 region has 11 residues. The CDR3 reads CSVVNLNEQFF. CDR3 in DNA: TGCAGCGTTGTAAATTTGAATGAGCAGTTCTTC.

CDR3 nucleotide sequence: TGTGCCAGCAGTAGGGACAGGAGGCAGCCCCAGCATTTT. This codes for CASSRDRRQPQHF. The chain employs TRBV7-2 and TRBJ1-5, with 8 nucleotides matching TRBD1. Germline V gives CDR1 SGHTA, CDR2 FQGNSA. This CDR3 is 13 amino acids long. The ends lost 6 bases at V and 7 bases at J; junction bases unmatched: 5. Full variable domain (outside the CDR3, taken from reference TRBV7-2 and TRBJ1-5): GAGVSQSPSNKVTEKGKDVELRCDPISGHTALYWYRQSLGQGLEFLIYFQGNSAPDKSGLPSDRFSAERTGGSVSTLTIQRTQQEDSAVYLCASSRDRRQPQHFGDGTRLSIL.

This chain joins TRBV6-1 and TRBJ2-7; 9 nucleotides match TRBD1. The CDR3 length is 15 residues. Per the germline V gene, CDR1 is MNHNS and CDR2 is SASEGT. V gave up 6 bases and J gave up 6 bases; unmatched junction bases: 12. The CDR3 sequence: CASRGGGTGNPEQYF. As DNA, the CDR3 is TGTGCCAGCAGAGGAGGGGGGACAGGGAATCCCGAGCAGTACTTC.

This clone was observed a few times. The gene calls are TRBV9 and TRBJ1-1; D is ambiguous. Germline assignment: CDR1 SGDLS and CDR2 YYNGEE. CDR3 length: 15 amino acids. Trimming pared 0 bases from V and 1 base from J, leaving 10 bases between. The CDR3 nucleotides read TGTGCCAGCAGCGTAGAGGGTGGAACGAACACTGAAGCTTTCTTT. It yields the protein CASSVEGGTNTEAFF.

CDR3 protein: CASSIGLAGGPDGYNEQFF. For the CDR3, the DNA is TGCGCCAGCAGCATCGGACTAGCGGGAGGGCCAGACGGCTACAATGAGCAGTTCTTC. The chain is built from TRBV5-1 and TRBJ2-1; 15 nucleotides agree with TRBD2. V lost 4 bases and J lost 3; bases outside the gene matches: 11. The CDR3 contains 19 residues. The germline V gene encodes CDR1 SGHRS and CDR2 YFSETQ.

This chain joins TRBV6-1 and TRBJ1-2, with D perhaps matching TRBD1 (6 bases). The CDR3 runs 14 residues. Trimming took 8 bases from V and 3 from J, leaving 16 bases between them. From germline, CDR1 is MNHNS and CDR2 SASEGT. CDR3 DNA: TGTGCCAGCTCATTGGGGGCTGGGGACTATGGCTACACCTTC. Its translation is CASSLGAGDYGYTF.

The rearrangement links TRBV29-1 to TRBJ2-3, with D possibly being TRBD1 (7 bases). The V and J ends lost 7 bases and 7 bases respectively, with 18 bases between them. The CDR3 consists of 13 residues. CDR1 and CDR2 (germline): SQVTM, ANQGSEA. The CDR3 nucleotides are TGCAGCGCAGCAGGGGGGAAGAGGAATACGCAGTATTTT. Translation gives CSAAGGKRNTQYF.

The rearrangement joins TRBV2 to TRBJ2-7; 7 bases map to TRBD1. Germline V CDR1 and CDR2: SNHLY, FYNNEI. V was clipped by 6 bases and J by 0 bases; unmatched bases: 14. The CDR3 consists of 17 residues. The CDR3 region has the DNA TGTGCCAGCAGCAAAGTAAGAGACAGGGCTAGCTCCTACGAGCAGTACTTC. It codes for CASSKVRDRASSYEQYF.

This sequence joins TRBV5-6 and TRBJ1-2; weak D call: TRBD1 (5 bases). The CDR3 covers 13 residues. CDR1 and CDR2 from the germline V gene are SGHDT and YYEEEE. V lost 0 bases and J 6 bases, leaving 9 bases between the germline ends. Written as DNA, the CDR3 is TGTGCCAGCAGCTTGGTTAGGGGACATGGCTACACCTTC. Amino acid sequence: CASSLVRGHGYTF.

This sequence joins TRBV10-3 and TRBJ2-5; D is perhaps TRBD1 or TRBD2 (5 bases each). V was pared by 7 bases and J by 4 bases, with 16 bases between. CDR1 and CDR2 (germline): ENHRY, SYGVKD. The CDR3 length is 14 residues. The CDR3 nucleotides are TGTGCCATCATCCAACTAGGGGATGGAGAGACCCAGTACTTC. Amino acid sequence: CAIIQLGDGETQYF.

The chain combines TRBV5-1 with TRBJ1-4; possibly TRBD1 for D (5 bases). Between the trimmed V and J ends, which lost 0 bases and 3 bases, there was a span of 6 bases. This CDR3 spans 14 amino acids. Germline CDR1 is SGHRS and CDR2 is YFSETQ. The CDR3, as DNA: TGCGCCAGCAGCTTGGGACAGCCTAATGAAAAACTGTTTTTT. It is translated as CASSLGQPNEKLFF.

With respect to this clone: At one boundary the junction diverges from the germline segment, which might be a read error. This chain links TRBV7-7 with TRBJ2-5, with a tentative D call TRBD2 (6 bases). CDR1 is SSHAT and CDR2 is FNYEAQ in the germline V gene (reference sequence). The CDR3 sequence is 15 residues long. CDR3 nucleotide sequence: TGTGCTAGCAGCTTAGACCTAGCGAGCCGGGGGACCCAGTACTTC. Its translation is CASSLDLASRGTQYF.

The table lists this clone with a few counts. This chain uses TRBV7-2 with TRBJ2-1; 8 bases map to TRBD1. The ends lost 5 bases at V and 3 bases at J; junction bases unmatched: 3. Germline CDR1 reads SGHTA; CDR2 reads FQGNSA. The CDR3 runs to 14 residues. The CDR3 here is CASSQGQDYNEQFF. The CDR3 region has the DNA TGTGCCAGCAGCCAGGGACAGGACTACAATGAGCAGTTCTTC.

V is TRBV4-1 and J is TRBJ1-5; the match to TRBD1 covers 10 bases. Germline trimming cut 4 bases from V and 7 bases from J; bases unmatched to any gene: 16. From germline, CDR1 is MGHRA and CDR2 YSYEKL. CDR3 length: 18 amino acids. Here the CDR3 DNA reads TGCGCCAGCAGCCCGTTGGGACAGGGGAATTATATGTTACAGCCCCAGCATTTT. This encodes CASSPLGQGNYMLQPQHF.

This chain joins TRBV5-4 and TRBJ2-3; no reliable D call. This CDR3 has 15 amino acids. The V and J ends lost 6 bases and 1 base respectively, with 15 bases between them. Germline CDR1 SGHNT, CDR2 YYREEE (reference sequence). The CDR3 bases are TGTGCCAGCACCACTCGAACGGAGCGCACAGATACGCAGTATTTT. It specifies CASTTRTERTDTQYF.

The chain employs TRBV27 and TRBJ2-7, with no clear D. Looked up from germline, CDR1 is MNHEY and CDR2 is SMNVEV (reference sequence). This CDR3 region has 15 residues. V lost 2 bases, J lost 2 bases, and 13 bases lay in between. CDR3 in DNA: TGTGCCAGCAGTTTAAAGGTAGAGCTTACCTACGAGCAGTACTTC. This encodes CASSLKVELTYEQYF.

Only one count was recorded for this clone. The rearrangement uses TRBV2 and TRBJ2-1; either TRBD1 or TRBD2 may fit D (6 bases each). CDR1 and CDR2 from the germline V gene are SNHLY and FYNNEI. This CDR3 is built from 16 residues. Trimming removed 5 bases at V and 2 bases at J, with 16 bases between. The CDR3 sequence is CASSPKGGQTYNEQFF. DNA of the CDR3: TGTGCCAGCAGTCCTAAGGGGGGCCAGACCTACAATGAGCAGTTCTTC.

This clone has a handful of counts. CDR3 coding DNA: TGTGCCAGCAGTCCGGCGGGACGGCCGAACTATGGCTACACCTTC. Its protein product is CASSPAGRPNYGYTF. V is TRBV9 and J is TRBJ1-2; a weak D match, TRBD1 (5 bases). V lost 5 bases and J lost 2, with 16 bases in between. The CDR3 totals 15 residues. The germline CDR1 and CDR2 sequences are SGDLS and YYNGEE.

The chain has TRBV29-1 and TRBJ2-5; D remains ambiguous. Trimming stripped 6 bases from V and 5 bases from J, with 13 bases between. The CDR3 is 12 residues long. Per germline, CDR1 SQVTM and CDR2 ANQGSEA. CDR3 nucleotides: TGCAGCGTCCAGAACGCCCGGGAGACCCAGTACTTC. This codes for CSVQNARETQYF.

In this sample, this clone turned up once. The chain couples TRBV30 to TRBJ1-2, with 9 bases aligning to TRBD1. The germline V gene has CDR1 GTSNPN and CDR2 SVGIG (reference sequence). The trim removed 1 base at V and 8 bases at J, leaving 8 bases unmatched. The CDR3 is 14 amino acids. CDR3 amino acids: CAWSGNRGQEGYTF. The CDR3 bases are TGTGCCTGGAGTGGTAACAGGGGGCAAGAAGGCTACACCTTC.

This chain connects TRBV10-3 to TRBJ2-5; 8 bases agree with TRBD2. The CDR3 sequence is 15 residues long. The germline V gene encodes CDR1 ENHRY and CDR2 SYGVKD. V lost 0 bases, J lost 5 bases, and 5 bases stayed unmatched. CDR3 residues: CAISESVVAGETQYF. DNA for the CDR3: TGTGCCATCAGTGAGTCGGTTGTAGCGGGGGAGACCCAGTACTTC.